This T cell receptor (beta chain) was documented in a study of blood T cell repertoires in COVID-19. The method was immunoSEQ multiplex PCR; TCRdb's version includes in-frame clones alone and lacks a portion of them. The sample has tens of thousands of clones, approximately 80% seen once. The TCR comes from a man aged 55 to 69 with acute or convalescent COVID-19. Sample: peripheral blood.

The CDR3 DNA is TGCGCCAGCAGCTTGGGAAGAGGGGATACGCAGTATTTT. Protein product: CASSLGRGDTQYF. The chain has TRBV5-1 and TRBJ2-3; the D gene is possibly TRBD2 (5 bases). CDR1 is SGHRS and CDR2 is YFSETQ in the germline V gene. The CDR3 is 13 amino acids. The ends were cut back, 0 bases at V and 6 bases at J, with 8 bases in the middle. Based on the CDR3 plus reference TRBV5-1 and TRBJ2-3, the full variable domain is KAGVTQTPRYLIKTRGQQVTLSCSPISGHRSVSWYQQTPGQGLQFLFEYFSETQRNKGNFPGRFSGRQFSNSRSEMNVSTLELGDSALYLCASSLGRGDTQYFGPGTRLTVL.